This T cell receptor beta chain originates from a study of T cell repertoires in cytomegalovirus infection. MiXCR, applied by TCRdb to the reads, yields one record per CDR3 protein. The table includes more than 95,000 distinct CDR3 sequences, more than 25% detected once. General observations from the study: Predominance within the ex vivo response was attributable to HLA-C-restricted CMV-specific TCR beta clonotypes.

J was trimmed by 3 bases and V by 11 bases; bases with no gene match: 11. CDR3 size: 14 residues. CDR1 SGHTA and CDR2 FQGNSA come from the germline V gene. The table lists this clonotype with many counts. Its cognate antigen is unknown. The sequence came from a human donor in good health (CMV status not recorded). Some clones in this sample may be carry-over from other donors' samples. This material consisted of CD8+ T cells from cultured PBMCs, taken from culture after CMV antigen stimulation. This chain links TRBV7-2 with TRBJ2-7; 9 nucleotides match TRBD1. In DNA, the CDR3 is TGTGCCTCCCAACGGGGACAGGGAAACTACGAGCAGTACTTC. Translated: CASQRGQGNYEQYF.